Described below is a single T cell receptor (beta chain) sequence and its context. This clone was counted a single time. This clone's antigen is unknown. Base quality data are lacking; no much larger clone is found one base away. The sample comes from a study of blood T cell repertoires in COVID-19 (dated by TCRdb to 2018 to 2020). Study-wide context: The collaborator samples originated in the United States, Italy and Spain and spanned the acute and convalescent phases of COVID-19. The samples were drawn from two sources: the first 160 participants of the ongoing ImmuneRACE study, and 950 to 1,500 subjects contributed by 6 global collaborators. Where available, HLA class I and class II types were obtained from metadata supplied by the sample provider rather than from assay-based typing. Subjects who had been exposed to COVID-19, were actively infected with it, or had recovered from it provided the deeply sampled blood TCRbeta repertoires that made up the dataset. The repertoires were made available in a free public database intended to serve as a resource for research on the immune response to SARS-CoV-2. The material from the prospective study consisted of cDNA or gDNA derived from T cells, B-cell-depleted T cells, or PBMCs. Sample metadata almost always included a de-identified subject ID, COVID-19 status, age in years and sex.

Participants in the prospective study were aged about 18 to 95 years, lived in about two dozen United States geographic areas, and enrolled through a virtual design. To assign participants to cohorts, the prospective study relied on clinical history that participants themselves reported in a screening survey and a study questionnaire. In the prospective study, mobile phlebotomists collected whole blood, serum and a nasopharyngeal or oropharyngeal swab from each participant. Additional blood draws and questionnaires over an approximately two-month period could optionally be provided by prospective study participants. Prospective study blood samples were shipped either frozen or at room temperature before DNA extraction. The CDR3 has 13 amino acids, counting the end cysteine and phenylalanine. The only DNA kept is the CDR3, 39 bases in frame from the first base. Via the germline V gene, CDR1 is SQVTM and CDR2 ANQGSEA. Cut back by 6 bases and 1 base, the V and J ends lie 12 bases apart.

The immunoSEQ Assay, a bias-controlled multiplex PCR, was used to amplify TCRbeta CDR3 regions from genomic DNA. The paper's data handling went like this. The number of nucleated cells in each sample was estimated from the amplification of reference gene primers within the assay. Sequence reads were collapsed and filtered to measure the absolute abundance of every unique TCRbeta CDR3 rearrangement. Productive Simpson clonality was computed per sample as the square root of Simpson's diversity index over productive rearrangements. The table comes from immuneACCESS by way of TCRdb, which keeps in-frame sequences with V and J called. Part of the clones is missing from these tables; in studies checked, under half for an unresolved V gene and the rest for unknown reasons. V and J calls and clone size follow that table, whereas D and trimming were derived from the DNA. The sample table holds hundreds of thousands of clones, of which around nine tenths were seen once. The top ten constitute under 2% of the sample.

On the study overall, not on this receptor specifically: Clinical and demographic metadata were provided uncurated, with the amount varying by source and participant.

The sequencing sample was made of PBMCs or T cells enriched from blood (not recorded which). The sequence was collected from a woman aged 18-29 years with acute COVID-19. Recombination joined TRBV29-1 with TRBJ1-1; a tentative D call is TRBD1 (5 bases match). CDR3 sequence: CSVGRGQNTEAFF. The bases are TGCAGCGTCGGACGAGGACAGAACACTGAAGCTTTCTTT.